What follows are 30 T cell receptor beta chains derived from one specimen sequenced in a study of neurological immune-mediated disorders. Via MiXCR, TCRdb re-called the 5' RACE reads, giving one row per CDR3 protein. The table includes around 25,000 distinct CDR3 sequences, roughly 2.7% detected once. Material for sequencing was PBMCs. These receptors originate from a woman in her forties or fifties with multiple sclerosis.

This clonotype has at least ten counts. The rearrangement uses TRBV7-2 and TRBJ2-1; 11 bases are a match to TRBD2. Germline CDR1 reads SGHTA; CDR2 reads FQGNSA. The CDR3 spans 17 residues. The V segment lost 5 bases and the J segment 2 bases; nucleotides outside the gene matches: 8. The CDR3 nucleotides read TGTGCCAGCAGCCTCAGCCTGGGACTAGCGGCCTACAATGAGCAGTTCTTC. Protein product: CASSLSLGLAAYNEQFF. The whole variable domain, remainder taken from reference TRBV7-2 and TRBJ2-1, is GAGVSQSPSNKVTEKGKDVELRCDPISGHTALYWYRQSLGQGLEFLIYFQGNSAPDKSGLPSDRFSAERTGGSVSTLTIQRTQQEDSAVYLCASSLSLGLAAYNEQFFGPGTRLTVL.

This clonotype was seen repeatedly, ten times or more. The genes are TRBV5-6 and TRBJ1-5; D ambiguous. The CDR3 length is 13 residues. V lost 0 bases and J 14 bases, leaving 15 bases between the germline ends. From germline, CDR1 is SGHDT and CDR2 YYEEEE. CDR3 coding DNA: TGTGCCAGCAGCTTGGCCGGGAGGGAATTCGAGCATTTT. It encodes CASSLAGREFEHF.

This clonotype appeared many times. This chain uses TRBV5-1 with TRBJ2-7; tentatively, D is TRBD1 (8 bases). Germline V lookup: CDR1 SGHRS, CDR2 YFSETQ. This CDR3 contains 14 residues. V lost 3 bases and J 4 bases, leaving 14 bases between the germline ends. The CDR3 nucleotides read TGCGCCAGCAGCTATGGACAGGGAGGGTACGAGCAGTACTTC. It specifies CASSYGQGGYEQYF.

This clonotype was found many times. The CDR3 nucleotides are TGTGCCAGCAGCGTAGCGGGAGGCTCCTACAATGAGCAGTTCTTC. Translating gives CASSVAGGSYNEQFF. The chain recombines TRBV9 with TRBJ2-1; 7 bases line up with TRBD2. The J segment lost 0 bases and the V segment lost 0 bases, leaving 0 bases of the junction unmatched. The CDR3 spans 15 residues. CDR1 SGDLS and CDR2 YYNGEE come from the germline V gene. The whole variable domain, remainder taken from reference TRBV9 and TRBJ2-1, is DSGVTQTPKHLITATGQRVTLRCSPRSGDLSVYWYQQSLDQGLQFLIQYYNGEERAKGNILERFSAQQFPDLHSELNLSSLELGDSALYFCASSVAGGSYNEQFFGPGTRLTVL.

This clonotype was picked up many times. This chain links TRBV28 with TRBJ2-2; a possible D gene is TRBD1 (6 bases). V lost 4 bases, J lost 2 bases, and 23 bases lay in between. Germline V CDR1 and CDR2: MDHEN, SYDVKM. The CDR3 contains 19 residues. In DNA, the CDR3 is TGTGCCAGCAGTTCCTATCGGACAGCCGTCAACACAAACACCGGGGAGCTGTTTTTT. Translation gives CASSSYRTAVNTNTGELFF.

At least ten counts were recorded for this clonotype. Mismatch with germline at one junction end may stem from a read error. This rearrangement joins TRBV6-2 or TRBV6-3 to TRBJ1-5; D ambiguous. Germline loops: CDR1 MNHEY, CDR2 SVGEGT. The CDR3 length is 15 residues. The CDR3 sequence is CASSPGPGYNQPQNF. The CDR3 nucleotides read TGTGCCAGCAGTCCCGGGCCAGGTTACAATCAGCCCCAGAATTTT.

This clonotype has at least ten counts. The genes are TRBV5-1 and TRBJ2-3; no reliable D call. The germline V gene has CDR1 SGHRS and CDR2 YFSETQ. This CDR3 contains 12 residues. V lost 5 bases and J 3 bases, leaving 7 bases between the germline ends. The CDR3 here is CASSISTDTQYF. CDR3 bases: TGCGCCAGCAGTATTTCAACAGATACGCAGTATTTT.

In this sample, this clonotype turned up many times. The chain joins TRBV5-1 to TRBJ2-7, with a tentative D call TRBD1 (5 bases). CDR1 SGHRS and CDR2 YFSETQ come from the germline V gene. This CDR3 is 14 amino acids long. Trimming removed 0 bases from V and 7 bases from J, with 14 bases in between. CDR3 sequence reads: CASSLGQHLGEQYF. CDR3 DNA sequence: TGCGCCAGCAGCTTGGGACAGCACTTGGGGGAGCAGTACTTC.

Ten or more counts support this clonotype. The chain couples TRBV2 to TRBJ2-2; TRBD2 aligns across 9 bases. Germline CDR1 reads SNHLY; CDR2 reads FYNNEI. The CDR3 consists of 16 residues. After removal of 7 bases from V and 7 bases from J, the junction contained 13 bases not matched to a gene. Here the CDR3 DNA reads TGTGCCAGCACCCCCGCGGGGGGGCGGATCGTCGGGGAGCTGTTTTTT. It is translated as CASTPAGGRIVGELFF.

This clonotype was detected a few times. With a much larger clone just one base away, this may be a read error. No conserved phenylalanine or tryptophan is present at the end of the CDR3, so a read error is the likely explanation. CDR3 in amino acids: CASSLGGWINIQYS. The CDR3 bases are TGTGCCAGCAGTTTAGGGGGATGGATCAACATTCAGTACTCC. This chain joins TRBV12-3 or TRBV12-4 and TRBJ2-4; D gene ambiguous. CDR3 size: 14 residues. Deletions cut 1 base from V and 7 bases from J, with 11 bases between.

Many counts were recorded for this clonotype. The rearrangement links TRBV10-3 to TRBJ1-1; 7 bases are a match to TRBD1. Germline V gives CDR1 ENHRY, CDR2 SYGVKD. The CDR3 spans 13 residues. V shed 6 bases, J shed 2 bases, and the junction held 3 bases outside the gene matches. CDR3 sequence reads: CAISRDRNTEAFF. In DNA form, the CDR3 reads TGTGCCATCAGCCGGGACAGAAACACTGAAGCTTTCTTT.

This clonotype has more than one count but fewer than ten. The V and J genes are TRBV20-1 and TRBJ2-7; possibly TRBD1 for D (5 bases). V was cut by 3 bases and J by 6 bases, with 9 bases left in between. CDR1 and CDR2 from the germline V gene are DFQATT and SNEGSKA (reference sequence). This CDR3 spans 11 amino acids. CDR3 region: CSASRQGEQYF. In DNA form, the CDR3 reads TGCAGTGCTAGTAGGCAGGGCGAGCAGTACTTC.

This clonotype was observed many times. The chain carries TRBV7-9 and TRBJ1-1; TRBD1 matches at 9 bases. The germline V gene encodes CDR1 SEHNR and CDR2 FQNEAQ (reference sequence). The V and J ends lost 5 bases and 4 bases, in that order; junction bases with no gene match: 5. The CDR3 contains 14 residues. CDR3 sequence: CASSNRGQGTEAFF. The CDR3 DNA reads as TGTGCCAGCAGCAACAGGGGGCAGGGCACTGAAGCTTTCTTT.

A word on this clonotype: Lacking the conserved final phenylalanine or tryptophan, this CDR3 likely reflects a read error. This chain uses TRBV20-1 with TRBJ2-5; 7 bases agree with TRBD1. This CDR3 spans 13 amino acids. The V gene end was trimmed by 3 bases and the J gene end by 7 bases; junction bases not matched to a gene: 8. Germline V gene sequence: CDR1 DFQATT, CDR2 SNEGSKA (reference sequence). The CDR3 spells CSAREQGHGTQYN. CDR3 nucleotides: TGCAGTGCTAGGGAACAGGGGCACGGGACCCAGTACAAC.

This clonotype occurred many times. J is TRBJ2-3 and V is TRBV10-3; D is possibly TRBD2 (5 bases). The germline V and J ends were trimmed by 2 bases and 2 bases, with 11 bases remaining between them. The CDR3 sequence is 15 residues long. In germline, CDR1 is ENHRY, CDR2 SYGVKD. The chain's CDR3 is CAISEELATTDTQYF. The CDR3 coding sequence is TGTGCCATCAGTGAGGAATTAGCGACCACAGATACGCAGTATTTT.

This clonotype was seen ten or more times. A clone one base away is much larger, so this may be a read error. The chain uses TRBV5-1 and TRBJ2-1; TRBD1 matches at 9 bases. Losses at the gene ends were 3 bases for V and 4 bases for J; bases not matched to a gene: 5. Germline CDR1 reads SGHRS; CDR2 reads YFSETQ. The CDR3 is made up of 15 amino acids. In DNA form, the CDR3 reads TGCGCCAGCAGCTCCGACAGGGGGAAATACAATGAGCAGTTCTTC. Its protein product is CASSSDRGKYNEQFF.

This clonotype was seen ten or more times. This chain uses TRBV7-6 with TRBJ1-1; D unclear. The germline gives CDR1 SGHVS, CDR2 FNYEAQ. V lost 4 bases to trimming and J lost 1 base, with 4 bases between them. The CDR3 is 12 residues long. CDR3 coding DNA: TGTGCCAGCAGCTCGGCGAACACTGAAGCTTTCTTT. This gives the protein CASSSANTEAFF.

This clonotype has just a few counts. V gene TRBV21-1 combines with J gene TRBJ2-7. TRBV21-1 is deemed a pseudogene. There are 15 residues in the CDR3. This CDR3 reads CASSKGQTNSYEQYF. The CDR3 region has the DNA TGTGCCAGCAGCAAAGGGCAGACAAATTCCTACGAGCAGTACTTC.

This clonotype was detected ten times or more. The V gene is TRBV4-1, the J gene TRBJ2-7; 7 nucleotides line up with TRBD1. The CDR3 covers 16 residues. V trimming: 0 bases; J trimming: 1 base; junction bases outside the gene matches: 6. Germline-derived CDR1 and CDR2 are MGHRA and YSYEKL. The CDR3 reads CASSQEGGQASYEQYF. In DNA form, the CDR3 reads TGCGCCAGCAGCCAAGAAGGTGGACAGGCATCCTACGAGCAGTACTTC.

This clonotype was counted ten times or more. The chain has TRBV5-1 and TRBJ2-5; tentatively, D is TRBD2 (6 bases). CDR3 length: 15 residues. Between the trimmed V and J ends, which lost 5 bases and 7 bases, there was a span of 21 bases. Germline CDR1 is SGHRS and CDR2 is YFSETQ. CDR3 DNA sequence: TGCGCCAGCAGGGACCTCCGGGAGCAAATGGTGACCCAGTACTTC. This sequence encodes CASRDLREQMVTQYF. The full variable domain, its missing parts supplied by reference TRBV5-1 and TRBJ2-5, is KAGVTQTPRYLIKTRGQQVTLSCSPISGHRSVSWYQQTPGQGLQFLFEYFSETQRNKGNFPGRFSGRQFSNSRSEMNVSTLELGDSALYLCASRDLREQMVTQYFGPGTRLLVL.

This clonotype was detected many times. This chain joins TRBV7-3 and TRBJ1-1; D is possibly TRBD1 (5 bases). The V end was cut by 8 bases, the J end by 1 base, with 11 bases between. The CDR3 spans 13 residues. Germline CDR1 SGHTA, CDR2 FQGTGA. CDR3 DNA: TGTGCCAGCGGGCTACAGGCGAACACTGAAGCTTTCTTT. Protein product: CASGLQANTEAFF.

This clonotype was seen ten or more times. The rearrangement links TRBV4-2 to TRBJ2-7, with TRBD2 matching over 8 bases. CDR1 LGHNA and CDR2 YNFKEQ come from the germline V gene. With 5 bases clipped from V and 3 bases from J, the junction kept 6 bases outside the gene matches. This CDR3 comprises 14 residues. The CDR3 region is CASSDRTSFYEQYF. In DNA form, the CDR3 reads TGTGCCAGCAGCGACCGGACTAGCTTCTACGAGCAGTACTTC.

Many counts were recorded for this clonotype. This sequence joins TRBV6-5 and TRBJ1-2; TRBD1 is a possible D gene (6 bases). V was cut by 0 bases and J by 5 bases, with 10 bases left in between. CDR1 is MNHEY, CDR2 SVGAGI, per germline. This CDR3 is built from 14 residues. CDR3 DNA: TGTGCCAGCAGTTACTCGAACAGGGAATATGGCTACACCTTC. Translating it yields CASSYSNREYGYTF.

This clonotype was detected ten times or more. V usage is TRBV29-1 and J usage is TRBJ1-2; no clear D. This CDR3 spans 12 amino acids. Trimming took 2 bases from V and 1 from J, leaving 5 bases between them. The germline V gene encodes CDR1 SQVTM and CDR2 ANQGSEA. The CDR3 DNA reads TGCAGCGTTGAAAGGGTTAACTATGGCTACACCTTC. This codes for CSVERVNYGYTF.

This clonotype was counted many times. The junction does not match germline at one end; this may be a read error. The chain couples TRBV6-2 or TRBV6-3 to TRBJ2-7; 11 bases agree with TRBD1. Germline assignment: CDR1 MNHEY and CDR2 SVGEGT. CDR3 length equals 17 residues. CDR3 loop: CASSYSRTGGRSYEQYF. The CDR3 nucleotides read TGTGCCAGCAGCTACTCCCGGACAGGGGGCCGAAGCTACGAGCAGTACTTC.

This clonotype came up many times. The V gene is TRBV20-1, the J gene TRBJ2-5; possible D gene TRBD2, 5 bases. Germline V gene lookup returns CDR1 DFQATT and CDR2 SNEGSKA (reference sequence). The CDR3 spans 13 residues. V lost 6 bases and J 1 base, leaving 12 bases between the germline ends. The CDR3 region is CSASRGIQETQYF. The CDR3 DNA reads as TGCAGTGCCAGCAGAGGGATCCAAGAGACCCAGTACTTC.

At least ten counts were recorded for this clonotype. The J gene is TRBJ2-1, the V gene TRBV11-2; D remains ambiguous. The CDR3 runs 12 residues. V was pared by 4 bases and J by 12 bases, with 13 bases between. CDR1 and CDR2 (germline): SGHAT, FQNNGV. The CDR3 coding sequence is TGTGCCAGCAGCTCAGATTGGGGTCGGCAGTTCTTC. Residues: CASSSDWGRQFF.

This clonotype was observed many times. This chain connects TRBV29-1 to TRBJ2-1, with 8 bases lining up with TRBD1. Germline CDR1 SQVTM, CDR2 ANQGSEA. The CDR3 runs 12 residues. J was trimmed by 7 bases and V by 3 bases; bases with no gene match: 2. The CDR3 nucleotides read TGCAGCGTTGACAGGGGGCTGAATGAGCAGTTCTTC. Translated, it gives CSVDRGLNEQFF.

This clonotype appeared a few times. The rearrangement uses TRBV27 and TRBJ2-7, with D hard to call. V was trimmed by 7 bases and J by 7 bases, leaving 14 bases between them. Germline V lookup: CDR1 MNHEY, CDR2 SMNVEV (reference sequence). This CDR3 contains 12 residues. The CDR3 region has the DNA TGTGCCAGCATTACGGCCCTCTGGGAGCAGTACTTC. It translates to CASITALWEQYF.

In its sample, this clonotype was seen many times. The V gene is TRBV7-9, the J gene TRBJ1-1; TRBD1 is a possible D gene (5 bases). The CDR3 has 12 residues. The germline CDR1 and CDR2 sequences are SEHNR and FQNEAQ (reference sequence). The V end lost 1 base, the J end lost 9 bases, and 9 bases lay between the germline ends. The CDR3 bases are TGTGCCAGCAGCTTAGAAGGGGTTAAAGCTTTCTTT. This encodes CASSLEGVKAFF.